This T cell receptor beta chain is drawn from a study of cytomegalovirus exposure and HLA in healthy donors. Study information: Of 350 to 400 genotyped donors, more than 75% grouped in the Caucasian-associated ancestry cluster.

The table lists this clone with a count of one. 60 Vbeta and 13 Jbeta primers were used in PCR. Original processing notes: In a later analysis, 75 million to 85 million unique TCR beta chains included roughly 11 million shared by two or more donors. The protocol was immunoSEQ multiplex PCR, while the TCRdb copy is restricted to in-frame clones and leaves out a portion. V and J calls and clone size come straight from that table; D and trimming were deduced from the DNA. This sample yields 150,000 to 200,000 clones, of which around 80% are seen a single time; approximately 8% belongs to the top ten. CDR1 and CDR2 from the germline V gene are SGDLS and YYNGEE. Trimming took off 2 bases at V and 3 bases at J, with 11 bases between the two ends. CDR3 length equals 14 residues.

The TCR originated in a male donor in good health and CMV-seropositive. Sequencing was performed on PBMCs. The chain carries TRBV9 and TRBJ1-1; a possible D gene is TRBD1 (5 bases). CDR3: CASSVKGRDTEAFF. The CDR3 nucleotides read TGTGCCAGCAGCGTCAAGGGGAGGGACACTGAAGCTTTCTTT.